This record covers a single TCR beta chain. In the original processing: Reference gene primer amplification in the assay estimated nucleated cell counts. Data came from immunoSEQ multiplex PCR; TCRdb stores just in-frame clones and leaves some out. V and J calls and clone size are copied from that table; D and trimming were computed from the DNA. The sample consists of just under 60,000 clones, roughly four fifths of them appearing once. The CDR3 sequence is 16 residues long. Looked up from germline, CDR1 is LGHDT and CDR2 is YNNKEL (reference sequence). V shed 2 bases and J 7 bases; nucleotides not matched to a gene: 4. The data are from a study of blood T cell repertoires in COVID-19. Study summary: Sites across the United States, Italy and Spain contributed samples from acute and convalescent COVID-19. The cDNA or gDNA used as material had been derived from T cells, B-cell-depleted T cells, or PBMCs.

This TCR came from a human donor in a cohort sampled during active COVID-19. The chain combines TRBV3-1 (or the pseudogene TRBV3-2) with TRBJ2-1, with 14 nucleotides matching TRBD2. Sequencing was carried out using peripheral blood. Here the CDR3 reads CASSQRGTSGSNEQFF. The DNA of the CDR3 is TGTGCCAGCAGCCAAAGGGGGACTAGCGGGAGTAATGAGCAGTTCTTC.